A single sample is the source of the 21 T cell receptor beta chains below, sequenced in a study of response to subunit inactivated influenza vaccine. Each CDR3 protein is one row after TCRdb ran MiXCR on the RT-PCR reads. Of 500,000 to 750,000 distinct CDR3 sequences in the sample, roughly 15% were seen once. The sample was PBMCs from blood, taken roughly 13 days after vaccination. All receptors derive from a man aged 45-60 years who received an inactivated influenza vaccine.

At least ten counts were recorded for this clonotype. The CDR3 reads CASTLGNTEAFF. DNA for the CDR3: TGTGCCAGCACCCTCGGGAACACTGAAGCTTTCTTT. This sequence joins TRBV2 and TRBJ1-1, with no clear D. CDR3 size: 12 residues. CDR1 and CDR2 from the germline V gene are SNHLY and FYNNEI. Trimming cost V 7 bases and J 1 base, with 7 bases left between them.

This clonotype was found a few times. One end of the junction does not line up with germline, which may come from a read error. The V gene is TRBV7-7, the J gene TRBJ2-5, with a weak D call TRBD2 (5 bases). This CDR3 is 14 amino acids long. Germline CDR1 and CDR2: SSHAT and FNYEAQ (reference sequence). The CDR3 DNA reads as TGTGCTAGCAGCCCGGGTTCGGGCGCGGGGACCCAGTACTTC. It codes for CASSPGSGAGTQYF.

This clonotype was found a few times. V usage is TRBV12-3 or TRBV12-4 and J usage is TRBJ2-1, with TRBD1 matching over 9 bases. V dropped 3 bases and J dropped 9; count of bases not matched to a gene: 9. The CDR3 runs 15 residues. CDR3 DNA sequence: TGTGCCAGCAGTTTTCGCGGGACAGGGTCGGGTGAGCAGTTCTTC. This gives the protein CASSFRGTGSGEQFF.

V and J are TRBV29-1 and TRBJ2-7; 7 bases are a match to TRBD1. There are 15 residues in the CDR3. The V and J ends lost 7 bases and 2 bases, in that order; junction bases with no gene match: 14. Germline V lookup: CDR1 SQVTM, CDR2 ANQGSEA. CDR3 coding DNA: TGCAGCGCCCGGGTGGGTCAGGGGGTGACCTACGAGCAGTACTTC. This gives the protein CSARVGQGVTYEQYF.

This clonotype was picked up a small number of times. The CDR3 is CASSDTQGGEAFF. The CDR3 nucleotides read TGTGCCAGCAGTGATACCCAGGGGGGTGAAGCTTTCTTT. The V gene is TRBV25-1, the J gene TRBJ1-1; 7 positions agree with TRBD1. The V segment lost 3 bases and the J segment 7 bases; nucleotides outside the gene matches: 5. Germline values: CDR1 MGHDK, CDR2 SYGVNS. CDR3 length equals 13 residues.

The chain joins TRBV24-1 to TRBJ2-1; D remains ambiguous. V was trimmed by 3 bases and J by 0 bases, leaving 8 bases between them. Germline V gene sequence: CDR1 KGHDR, CDR2 SFDVKD. The CDR3 sequence is 15 residues long. The CDR3 sequence is CATSDHGSSYNEQFF. The DNA of the CDR3 is TGTGCCACCAGTGATCACGGTAGCTCCTACAATGAGCAGTTCTTC.

Remarks on this clonotype: One end of the junction is discordant with germline, which a read error may explain. This sequence joins TRBV30 and TRBJ2-7; the match to TRBD1 covers 7 bases. Germline CDR1 and CDR2: GTSNPN and SVGIG (reference sequence). CDR3 length equals 14 residues. The DNA for the CDR3 is TGTGCCTGGAGACGGGACAGCGCGTCCTCCGAGCAGTACTTC. Translating it yields CAWRRDSASSEQYF. The entire variable domain, with the rest obtained from reference TRBV30 and TRBJ2-7, is as follows: SQTIHQWPATLVQPVGSPLSLECTVEGTSNPNLYWYRQAAGRGLQLLFYSVGIGQISSEVPQNLSASRPQDRQFILSSKKLLLSDSGFYLCAWRRDSASSEQYFGPGTRLTVT.

V gene TRBV23-1 combines with J gene TRBJ2-2; TRBD1 or TRBD2 may be the D gene (5 bases each). TRBV23-1 is identified as an open reading frame with a role that is uncertain. The CDR3 is 14 amino acids. V was shortened by 8 bases and J by 5 bases, with 15 bases between the two germline ends. The CDR3: CASSGIGTTGELFF. In nucleotides, the CDR3 is TGCGCCAGCTCCGGGATCGGGACGACCGGGGAGCTGTTTTTT.

This clonotype was recorded a few times. The genes are TRBV12-3 or TRBV12-4 and TRBJ2-3; tentative D call: TRBD2 (5 bases). Trimming shortened V by 3 bases and J by 5 bases, and 18 bases separated the two germline ends. The CDR3 is made up of 16 amino acids. Written as DNA, the CDR3 is TGTGCCAGCAGTTTTGAGGCGGGTTTCTCGGGAGATACGCAGTATTTT. Amino acid sequence: CASSFEAGFSGDTQYF.

The V call is TRBV9, the J call TRBJ1-4; D not resolved. V lost 0 bases and J 4 bases, leaving 10 bases between the germline ends. Germline lookup yields CDR1 SGDLS and CDR2 YYNGEE. The CDR3 has 15 amino acids. The CDR3 sequence is CASSVGESYNEKLFF. The DNA of the CDR3 is TGTGCCAGCAGCGTAGGAGAGAGTTATAATGAAAAACTGTTTTTT.

This clonotype has just a few counts. The chain couples TRBV5-1 to TRBJ2-3; 9 bases are shared with TRBD2. The CDR3 length is 16 residues. Germline CDR1 and CDR2: SGHRS and YFSETQ. With 0 bases clipped from V and 4 bases from J, the junction kept 6 bases outside the gene matches. Written as DNA, the CDR3 is TGCGCCAGCAGCTTGGATGGCGGGGGGGTGGCAGATACGCAGTATTTT. This sequence encodes CASSLDGGGVADTQYF.

This clonotype appeared a few times. The rearrangement joins TRBV6-5 to TRBJ2-2; 13 bases are shared with TRBD2. CDR3 size: 19 residues. The germline V gene has CDR1 MNHEY and CDR2 SVGAGI. Trimming removed 2 bases from V and 3 bases from J; junction bases left unmatched: 9. CDR3 nucleotide sequence: TGTGCCAGCAGTTACGGGACTAGCGGGGAGGTCGCGGACACCGGGGAGCTGTTTTTT. Its translation: CASSYGTSGEVADTGELFF.

The chain combines TRBV7-2 with TRBJ2-2; D uncertain. This CDR3 is 14 amino acids long. Germline CDR1 SGHTA, CDR2 FQGNSA. The V and J ends lost 3 bases and 2 bases respectively, with 7 bases between them. CDR3 in amino acids: CASSFHRNTGELFF. As DNA, the CDR3 is TGTGCCAGCAGCTTTCACAGAAACACCGGGGAGCTGTTTTTT.

This clonotype has ten or more counts. The junction differs from germline at one of its ends, possibly a read error. The gene calls are TRBV12-3 or TRBV12-4 and TRBJ1-1; 7 nucleotides align to TRBD1. The CDR3 is 14 residues long. This chain's CDR3 is CASSLGQVNTEAFF. CDR3 nucleotides: TGTGCCAGCAGCTTAGGACAGGTGAACACTGAAGCTTTCTTT.

The chain recombines TRBV7-2 with TRBJ2-2, with TRBD1 matching over 7 bases. V lost 1 base to trimming and J lost 5 bases; unmatched junction nucleotides: 4. Germline V gives CDR1 SGHTA, CDR2 FQGNSA. This CDR3 is built from 15 residues. The CDR3 nucleotides read TGTGCCAGCAGCTTAGGAGTCAGGGGGACCGGGGAGCTGTTTTTT. Protein product: CASSLGVRGTGELFF.

J is TRBJ2-5 and V is TRBV25-1; the D gene is possibly TRBD1 (5 bases). The CDR3 consists of 20 residues. The V gene's germline CDR1 is MGHDK and CDR2 SYGVNS. Trimming took off 1 base at V and 3 bases at J, with 27 bases between the two ends. The CDR3 spells CASSEFWCFPTDTIEETQYF. CDR3 nucleotide sequence: TGTGCCAGCAGTGAATTCTGGTGCTTTCCGACAGACACGATCGAAGAGACCCAGTACTTC. Looking up the rest from reference TRBV25-1 and TRBJ2-5 gives the full variable domain: EADIYQTPRYLVIGTGKKITLECSQTMGHDKMYWYQQDPGMELHLIHYSYGVNSTEKGDLSSESTVSRIRTEHFPLTLESARPSHTSQYLCASSEFWCFPTDTIEETQYFGPGTRLLVL.

V and J are TRBV20-1 and TRBJ2-1, with 11 bases matching TRBD1. CDR1 and CDR2 (germline): DFQATT, SNEGSKA (reference sequence). V lost 6 bases, J lost 8 bases, and 6 bases stayed unmatched. The CDR3 totals 13 residues. The CDR3, as DNA: TGCAGTGCAGGGACAGGGGGGGTCTATGAGCAGTTCTTC. Residues: CSAGTGGVYEQFF.

This clonotype turned up a few times. The genes are TRBV15 and TRBJ2-7; D call uncertain. Looked up from germline, CDR1 is LNHNV and CDR2 is YYDKDF (reference sequence). The CDR3 extends over 13 amino acids. Trimming removed 0 bases from V and 2 bases from J, with 5 bases in between. The CDR3 bases are TGTGCCACCAGCAGAGACGTAACCTACGAGCAGTACTTC. It is translated as CATSRDVTYEQYF.

This clonotype was found a few times. V and J are TRBV15 and TRBJ1-5, with D possibly matching TRBD1 (5 bases). The length of the CDR3 is 15 residues. V gave up 8 bases and J gave up 4 bases, with 18 bases separating them. The germline gives CDR1 LNHNV, CDR2 YYDKDF (reference sequence). The CDR3 DNA reads as TGTGCCACCCCCCTCGAGGCAGGGAAAAATCAGCCCCAGCATTTT. As protein: CATPLEAGKNQPQHF.

Only a few counts were recorded for this clonotype. J is TRBJ2-2 and V is TRBV7-6; 10 bases match TRBD1. This CDR3 contains 16 residues. Per germline, CDR1 SGHVS and CDR2 FNYEAQ. The ends lost 6 bases at V and 6 bases at J; junction bases unmatched: 10. CDR3 sequence: CASRQTGGVKAGELFF. CDR3 coding DNA: TGTGCCAGCAGGCAGACAGGGGGCGTAAAAGCCGGGGAGCTGTTTTTT.

The V and J genes are TRBV28 and TRBJ2-2, with D uncertain. Germline loops: CDR1 MDHEN, CDR2 SYDVKM. V lost 6 bases, J lost 1 base, and 15 bases lay in between. This CDR3 region has 16 residues. The CDR3: CASRPWVAGNTGELFF. The CDR3, as DNA: TGTGCCAGCAGACCGTGGGTGGCAGGGAACACCGGGGAGCTGTTTTTT.